The sequence of this T cell receptor (beta chain) was determined in a study of regulatory T cells in long-lasting Graves disease (dated by TCRdb to about 2021). Regarding the research as a whole: Patients with newly diagnosed Graves' disease had been on antithyroid drugs for under 3 months. A total of 33 samples underwent TCR sequencing, from some 13 patients with persistent Graves' disease and roughly 20 patients with newly diagnosed Graves' disease. The study took place in China and was registered as a clinical trial. Peripheral blood TCR sequencing and RNA sequencing compared persistent Graves' disease patients with newly diagnosed Graves' disease patients. The paper's findings and limits, for the study overall: Patients with persistent disease shared more public clonotypes (over 2,500) than newly diagnosed patients did (approximately 1,000). The study examined only peripheral blood because the primary lesion, thyroid tissue, could not be accessed. Persistent disease showed preferential use of TRBV28, TRBJ1-2 and TRBJ2-5, whereas newly diagnosed disease favored TRBV20-1 and TRBJ2-1. The authors acknowledged the small sample size as a limitation that may reduce accuracy. Only the TCR beta chain was sequenced and analyzed. Lower TCR Shannon entropy and fewer highly expanded clones were observed in persistent Graves' disease patients than in newly diagnosed patients, which suggested clonal expansion.

Libraries were made using multiplex PCR. Sequencing was performed on an Illumina HiSeq 4000. CDR3 regions were amplified by Arm-PCR with iRepertoire HTBI primers to construct TCR beta libraries. Before sequencing, the PCR products went through gel purification. The source study handled its data this way. A total of 62 TRBV and more than twelve TRBJ segments were identified across samples and were used for gene usage analysis of CDR3 amino acid clonotypes. COPE and FqMerger were used to merge filtered high-quality paired reads into contigs. BLAST was used to align contigs to the IMGT TRBV, TRBD and TRBJ reference genes, and CDR3 was defined following IMGT. Any clonotype with a frequency above 0.1% was classified as a highly expanded clone. Shannon entropy served as the measure of repertoire diversity, while the Gini coefficient captured V-J evenness. Public clonotypes were defined as clonotypes shared by more than one individual. TCRdb handled the public reads itself, with Q25 trimming in fastp and clone calling in MiXCR, and kept productive beta chains. Each CDR3 protein appears once, grouped with its most common genes and DNA. The V and J calls were not made by the authors but by TCRdb's processing. The sample table records some 500,000 distinct CDR3 sequences; 15% to 20% of these occur just once. The top ten constitute approximately 25% of the sample.

Spanning cysteine to phenylalanine, the CDR3 consists of 15 amino acids. Kept here is only the CDR3 DNA, which spans 45 bases and is read in frame from base 1. The germline V gene (reference sequence) gives CDR1 as PRHDT and CDR2 as FYEKMQ. Ends trimmed: V by 5 bases, J by 6 bases; bases unmatched to a gene: 12. The label giving this sample's time point can be read as: newly diagnosed GD, antithyroid drugs for less than 3 months. RNA was extracted from PBMCs in TRIzol for both TCR sequencing and RNA sequencing. Graves' disease was diagnosed according to American Thyroid Association guidelines. The patients came from an endocrinology department in Xi'an, China. From each patient, about 9.7 milliliters of peripheral blood was collected into an EDTA anticoagulant tube. PBMCs were isolated by Ficoll Paque Plus density gradient separation without further T cell sorting. RNA quality was checked with an Agilent 2100 Bioanalyzer and agarose gel, and concentration with a NanoDrop 2000.

This clonotype showed up just a few times. It has no known antigen specificity. No much larger clone exists at a distance of one base, and base qualities are not known. These data were also filed under a second study, of T cells in Graves' hyperthyroidism and ophthalmopathy. The second study reports: Graves' hyperthyroidism was defined as stable when no progression to ophthalmopathy occurred over 18 months of follow-up. The hyperthyroidism patients were between 18 and 65 years old and newly diagnosed, with a disease duration of less than 2 months. Patients with uncontrolled infections, other autoimmune diseases, pregnancy or lactation were excluded. Diagnoses were established on the basis of clinical symptoms, serum thyroxine and TRAb, thyroid ultrasound, and orbital computed tomography. The first round of RT-PCR for the TCR CDR3 was performed with the HTBI primer set and the Qiagen OneStep RT-PCR kit. Most expanded thyroid clonotypes (frequency above 0.001) were also detected in blood, suggesting blood repertoires may reflect thyroid immune responses. Ophthalmopathy was separated from stable hyperthyroidism by a 13 V-J signature model, with 87.88% sensitivity and 81% to 83% specificity obtained in cross-validation and 80%/75% obtained in testing. In validation, the model predicted progression to ophthalmopathy with 55% to 71% sensitivity and around 72% specificity, a median of about six months before onset. To identify distinguishing TCR V-J signatures, a discovery cohort of 95 to 100 patients was used, comprising 40 to 45 with Graves' ophthalmopathy and around 57 with stable Graves' hyperthyroidism. Whether ophthalmopathy could be predicted prospectively was tested in an independent validation cohort made up of roughly 19 hyperthyroidism patients plus 17 patients who later progressed to ophthalmopathy. The 100 or so discovery patients were randomly split 7:3 into training and test sets. In several Graves' hyperthyroidism patients, the study also compared T-cell repertoires from thyroid tissue with T-cell repertoires from blood. Once sampling was done, hyperthyroidism patients were given methimazole at a starting dose of 30 mg daily, whereas ophthalmopathy patients were given high-dose intravenous methylprednisolone. A second multiplex PCR round built the libraries, followed by size selection and purification. Sequencing of the libraries was done on an Illumina HiSeq2000 using paired-end 100 bp reads. SOAPnuke was used to process the raw data, removing reads that contained adapters or uncalled bases, had a mean Phred below 15, or lacked an exact match to the constant primer or identifier. COPE v1.2.5 was used to merge high-quality paired reads, and clonotypes were defined as unique nucleotide sequences. Clonotypes were aligned to IMGT TRBV, TRBD and TRBJ reference segments using MiTCR v1.1. The analysis included only V-J combinations with a frequency above 0.0001, which together covered 99% to 99.2% of the repertoires. The TCS score was defined as the ratio of F50 (clonal expansion) to E x V (chaos), calculated using BLOSUM62-based TCRdist between CDR3 peptides within each V-J. Welch's t-statistics and random forest reduced 500 to 550 V-J features to 13, which were used in a naive Bayes classifier (R e1071). No statistical method was used to set the sample size in advance, and investigators knew the group allocation. The paper describes TCR Vbeta CDR3 sequencing of more than 120 peripheral blood samples, made up of some 40 ophthalmopathy patients, more than 70 hyperthyroidism patients and 17 progressor patients.

The specimen comprised peripheral blood mononuclear cells (PBMCs), sampled at new diagnosis, from a patient treated with antithyroid drugs. This receptor was identified in a middle-aged woman with Graves disease. Donor details come from another sample of the same person, matched by shared clones. Recombination connected TRBV13 to TRBJ2-7, with 8 middle bases fitting TRBD1. In nucleotide form, the sequence is TGTGCCAGCAGCCCTGGCGGGCAGGGGGCCGGCGAGCAGTACTTC. The encoded protein is CASSPGGQGAGEQYF.